This TCR beta chain was identified in a study of CD8+CD57+ T cells in acquired aplastic anemia. This clonotype was observed a handful of times. The template used for profiling TCR beta VDJ and CDR3 was genomic DNA. TCRdb reanalysed the reads using MiXCR and keeps one entry per CDR3 protein. Of about 190,000 distinct CDR3 sequences listed, under 70% are singletons. V gave up 0 bases and J gave up 2 bases, with 14 bases separating them. The CDR3 loop spans 15 amino acids. Germline V lookup: CDR1 GTSNPN, CDR2 SVGIG (reference sequence). The sample was sorted CD4+, CD8+, or CD8+CD57+ T cells (not recorded which) from PBMCs. This chain joins TRBV30 and TRBJ2-7; no clear D gene. The sequence derives from a human donor with severe aplastic anemia or a healthy control (not recorded which). DNA of the CDR3: TGTGCCTGGAGTGTAACCGATTGGGCCCCCTACGAGCAGTACTTC. Translation: CAWSVTDWAPYEQYF.